A selection of T cell receptor beta chains follows, all from one sample in a study of cytomegalovirus exposure and HLA in healthy donors. Only in-frame clones appear in the TCRdb table, and some are missing; sequencing was by immunoSEQ multiplex PCR. The sample lists about 160,000 clones; less than 90% were seen once. Sequences were obtained from PBMCs. Every receptor here comes from a woman aged 18-29 years in good health and CMV-seronegative. Each CDR3 is given with its conserved first and last residue. The D gene is left open where the match is weak. Not every row has a clone size; where given, it reads once, few, many or a size class.

d_call	clone_size	v_call	j_call	cdr3_nt	cdr3_aa
TRBD1	.	TRBV5-1	TRBJ2-7	TGCGCCAGCAGCTCCCCGGGACAGCTTTACGAGCAGTACTTC	CASSSPGQLYEQYF
.	.	TRBV14	TRBJ2-1	TGTGCCAGCAGCTCCCTCCGGGGGTCTGAGCAGTTCTTC	CASSSLRGSEQFF
.	.	TRBV7-2	TRBJ2-7	TGTGCCAGCAGCTCCGATTCAGGGCGGACAGTTGTTCTCCCCTACGAGCAGTACTTC	CASSSDSGRTVVLPYEQYF
.	once	TRBV12-5	TRBJ2-6	TGTGCTAGTGGTCGTCCAGGGGCTGGGGCCAACGTCCTGACTTTC	CASGRPGAGANVLTF
.	.	TRBV5-5	TRBJ1-2	TGTGCCAGCAGCACGGAGGCAACAGCTAACTATGGCTACACCTTC	CASSTEATANYGYTF
TRBD2	.	TRBV7-2	TRBJ2-6	TGTGCCAGCAGTGTAATGGGTAGCGGGGTCTCTGGGGCCAACGTCCTGACTTTC	CASSVMGSGVSGANVLTF
TRBD2	.	TRBV18	TRBJ2-1	TGTGCCAGCTCACCGGGAATAGCGGGAGGTATGGTTTATGAGCAGTTCTTC	CASSPGIAGGMVYEQFF
TRBD1	once	TRBV27	TRBJ2-5	TGTGCCAGCAGTTTCTCAGGGGGCTGGGAGACCCAGTACTTC	CASSFSGGWETQYF
.	once	TRBV5-6	TRBJ1-1	TGTGCCAGCAGCTATACAGATTCTGAAGCTTTCTTT	CASSYTDSEAFF
.	.	TRBV29-1	TRBJ2-3	TGCAGCGCAGTCGGGAACCAGGGGCAGGGACCTGGCACAGATACGCAGTATTTT	CSAVGNQGQGPGTDTQYF
TRBD1	.	TRBV2	TRBJ2-7	TGTGCCAGTACGGACAGGCCCACCTACGAGCAGTACTTC	CASTDRPTYEQYF
.	.	TRBV10-2	TRBJ1-6	TGCGCCAGCAGTCGGGTCACCTATAATTCACCCCTCCACTTT	CASSRVTYNSPLHF
TRBD1	.	TRBV2	TRBJ1-2	TGTGCCAGCATCCCGGGACAGGGGTATAGAGGCTACACCTTC	CASIPGQGYRGYTF
.	.	TRBV6-1	TRBJ2-3	TGTGCCAGCGGGGCTCACACAGATACGCAGTATTTT	CASGAHTDTQYF
.	few	TRBV30	TRBJ2-7	TGTGCCTCAAGGGGTAGCTACGAGCAGTACTTC	CASRGSYEQYF